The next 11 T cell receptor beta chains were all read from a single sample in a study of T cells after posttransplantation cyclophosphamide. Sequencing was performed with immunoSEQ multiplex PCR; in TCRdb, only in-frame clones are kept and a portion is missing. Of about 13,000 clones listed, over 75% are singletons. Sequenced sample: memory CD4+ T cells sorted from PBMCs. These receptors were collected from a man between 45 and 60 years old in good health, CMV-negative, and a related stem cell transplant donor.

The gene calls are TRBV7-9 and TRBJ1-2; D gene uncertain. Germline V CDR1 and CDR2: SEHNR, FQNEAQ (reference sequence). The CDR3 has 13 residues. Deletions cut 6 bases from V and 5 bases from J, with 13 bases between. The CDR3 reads CASRDGRGYGYTF. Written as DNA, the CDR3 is TGTGCCAGCAGGGACGGTAGAGGGTATGGCTACACCTTC.

The CDR3 nucleotides are TGTGCCAGCTCACCAGGACGACAGGGTAGGAGCGACGAGCAGTACTTC. Its protein product is CASSPGRQGRSDEQYF. The chain is built from TRBV18 and TRBJ2-7; 7 nucleotides agree with TRBD1. In germline, CDR1 is KGHSH, CDR2 LQKENI. After removal of 2 bases from V and 5 bases from J, the junction contained 12 bases not matched to a gene. The CDR3 is 16 amino acids.

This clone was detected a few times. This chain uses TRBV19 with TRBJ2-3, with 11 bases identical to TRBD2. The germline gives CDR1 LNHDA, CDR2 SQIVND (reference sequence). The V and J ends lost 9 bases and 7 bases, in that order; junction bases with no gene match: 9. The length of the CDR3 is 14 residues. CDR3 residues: CARVLAGAGNTQYF. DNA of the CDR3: TGTGCCAGGGTACTAGCGGGGGCCGGGAATACGCAGTATTTT.

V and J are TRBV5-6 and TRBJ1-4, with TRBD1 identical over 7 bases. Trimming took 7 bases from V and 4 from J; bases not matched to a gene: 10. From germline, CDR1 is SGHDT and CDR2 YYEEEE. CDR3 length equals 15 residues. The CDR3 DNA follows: TGTGCCAGCGGCATCCGGGACAGTATTAATGAAAAACTGTTTTTT. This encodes CASGIRDSINEKLFF.

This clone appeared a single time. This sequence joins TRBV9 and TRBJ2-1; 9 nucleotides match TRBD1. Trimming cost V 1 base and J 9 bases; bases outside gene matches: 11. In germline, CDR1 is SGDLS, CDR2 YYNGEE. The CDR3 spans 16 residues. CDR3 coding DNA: TGTGCCAGCAGCGTAACAGGGGGCAGTGGGTTAAGTGAGCAGTTCTTC. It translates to CASSVTGGSGLSEQFF.

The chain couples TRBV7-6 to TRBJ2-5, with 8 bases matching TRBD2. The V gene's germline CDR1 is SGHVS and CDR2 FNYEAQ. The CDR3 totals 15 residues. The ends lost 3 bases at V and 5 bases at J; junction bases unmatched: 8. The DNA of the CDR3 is TGTGCCAGCAGCTTCTCGGGGGGGCCCTCGGAGACCCAGTACTTC. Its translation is CASSFSGGPSETQYF.

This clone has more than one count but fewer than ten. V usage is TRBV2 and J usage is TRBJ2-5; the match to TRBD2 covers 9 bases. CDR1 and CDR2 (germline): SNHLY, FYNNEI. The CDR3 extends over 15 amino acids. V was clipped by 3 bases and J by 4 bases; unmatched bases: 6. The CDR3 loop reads CASSEGGGARETQYF. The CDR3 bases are TGTGCCAGCAGTGAGGGCGGGGGGGCCAGAGAGACCCAGTACTTC. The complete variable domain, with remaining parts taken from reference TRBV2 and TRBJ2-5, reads EPEVTQTPSHQVTQMGQEVILRCVPISNHLYFYWYRQILGQKVEFLVSFYNNEISEKSEIFDDQFSVERPDGSNFTLKIRSTKLEDSAMYFCASSEGGGARETQYFGPGTRLLVL.

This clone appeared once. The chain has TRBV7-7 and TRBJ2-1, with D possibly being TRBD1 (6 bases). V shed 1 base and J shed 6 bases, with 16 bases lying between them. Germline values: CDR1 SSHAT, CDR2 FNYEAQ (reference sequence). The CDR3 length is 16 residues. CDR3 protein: CASSLGQGIAGNEQFF. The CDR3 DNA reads TGTGCCAGCAGCTTAGGTCAGGGGATAGCTGGCAATGAGCAGTTCTTC.

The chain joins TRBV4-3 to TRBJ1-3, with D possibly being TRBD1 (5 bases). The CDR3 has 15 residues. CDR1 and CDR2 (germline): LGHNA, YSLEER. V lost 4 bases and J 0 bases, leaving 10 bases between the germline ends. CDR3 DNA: TGCGCCAGCAGCCGCGTCGACAGCTCTGGAAACACCATATATTTT. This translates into CASSRVDSSGNTIYF.

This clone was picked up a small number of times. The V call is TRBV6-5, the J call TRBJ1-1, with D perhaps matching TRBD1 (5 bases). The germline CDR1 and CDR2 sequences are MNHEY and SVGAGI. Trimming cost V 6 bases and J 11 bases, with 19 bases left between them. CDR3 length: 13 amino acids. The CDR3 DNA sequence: TGTGCCAGCAGCCGGGGGGGGACCCAACCCGCTTTCTTT. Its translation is CASSRGGTQPAFF.

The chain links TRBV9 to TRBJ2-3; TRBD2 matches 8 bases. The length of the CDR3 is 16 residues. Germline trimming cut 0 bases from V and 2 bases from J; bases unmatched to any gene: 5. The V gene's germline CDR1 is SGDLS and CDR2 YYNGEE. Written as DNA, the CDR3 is TGTGCCAGCAGCGTAGGGCTAGCGGGTCTCACAGATACGCAGTATTTT. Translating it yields CASSVGLAGLTDTQYF.